The 16 T cell receptor beta chains below all came from one sample that was sequenced in a study of blood T cell repertoires in COVID-19. Assay used: immunoSEQ multiplex PCR; TCRdb lists only in-frame clones, some missing. The table shows some 150,000 clones, with roughly 84% occurring only once. Material for sequencing was peripheral blood. Receptors were obtained from a human donor with acute or convalescent COVID-19. The donor label of this sample is uncertain.

The rearrangement links TRBV3-1 (or the pseudogene TRBV3-2) to TRBJ1-1, with D tentatively TRBD1 (6 bases). CDR3 size: 15 residues. Trimming removed 4 bases from V and 1 base from J, with 13 bases in between. Germline V gives CDR1 LGHDT, CDR2 YNNKEL (reference sequence). The CDR3 nucleotides read TGTGCCAGCAGCCCATTAACCAGGGGGAACACTGAAGCTTTCTTT. This gives the protein CASSPLTRGNTEAFF.

The chain combines TRBV6-2 or TRBV6-3 with TRBJ2-7, with 13 nucleotides matching TRBD2. The V segment lost 5 bases and the J segment 1 base; nucleotides outside the gene matches: 8. This CDR3 spans 17 amino acids. Germline assignment: CDR1 MNHEY and CDR2 SVGEGT. The CDR3 loop is CASSRTSGSAYSYEQYV. As DNA, the CDR3 is TGTGCCAGCAGTAGGACTAGCGGGAGCGCTTATTCCTACGAGCAGTACGTC.

This rearrangement joins TRBV18 to TRBJ1-1, with unresolved D. Trimming shortened V by 0 bases and J by 8 bases, and 4 bases separated the two germline ends. The CDR3 contains 11 residues. CDR1 and CDR2 from the germline V gene are KGHSH and LQKENI. CDR3 region: CASSPPGEAFF. The CDR3 nucleotides read TGTGCCAGCTCACCACCCGGGGAAGCTTTCTTT.

This chain links TRBV5-4 with TRBJ2-1; TRBD1 aligns across 9 bases. Germline CDR1 and CDR2: SGHNT and YYREEE (reference sequence). The CDR3 runs 15 residues. V lost 4 bases and J lost 8; bases outside the gene matches: 10. The chain's CDR3 is CASSPGTGSLDEQFF. The CDR3 DNA follows: TGTGCCAGCAGCCCCGGGACAGGGTCTTTGGATGAGCAGTTCTTC.

This clone was found once. This sequence joins TRBV2 and TRBJ1-4, with TRBD1 identical over 9 bases. Germline-derived CDR1 and CDR2 are SNHLY and FYNNEI. Trimming at V came to 5 bases and at J to 4 bases, leaving 5 bases not matched to a gene. The CDR3 loop spans 15 amino acids. The CDR3 reads CASSRTGAGNEKLFF. The CDR3 DNA is TGTGCCAGCAGTCGGACAGGGGCGGGTAATGAAAAACTGTTTTTT.

J is TRBJ2-1 and V is TRBV6-5; a weak D match, TRBD1 (6 bases). Trimming pared 2 bases from V and 1 base from J, leaving 9 bases between. CDR1 is MNHEY and CDR2 is SVGAGI in the germline V gene. This CDR3 is built from 15 residues. The CDR3 DNA is TGTGCCAGCAGTTACAACAGGGATTCCTACAATGAGCAGTTCTTC. Translated, it gives CASSYNRDSYNEQFF.

The V and J genes are TRBV7-2 and TRBJ1-1, with D possibly being TRBD1 (5 bases). The CDR3 loop spans 13 amino acids. Germline loops: CDR1 SGHTA, CDR2 FQGNSA. V was trimmed by 4 bases and J by 0 bases, leaving 6 bases between them. CDR3 loop: CASSSTVNTEAFF. For the CDR3, the DNA is TGTGCCAGCAGCTCGACAGTGAACACTGAAGCTTTCTTT.

The V and J genes are TRBV6-5 and TRBJ1-2; TRBD1 matches at 10 bases. Germline values: CDR1 MNHEY, CDR2 SVGAGI. V was clipped by 6 bases and J by 2 bases; unmatched bases: 6. The CDR3 loop spans 15 amino acids. The chain's CDR3 is CASRPGTGENYGYTF. CDR3 nucleotides: TGTGCCAGCAGACCTGGGACAGGGGAGAACTATGGCTACACCTTC.

Regarding this clone: Just one base apart from a much larger clone, this may be a read error. The chain recombines TRBV3-1 (or the pseudogene TRBV3-2) with TRBJ1-5; the D gene is possibly TRBD1 (5 bases). Germline lookup yields CDR1 LGHDT and CDR2 YNNKEL (reference sequence). The ends were cut back, 0 bases at V and 6 bases at J, with 6 bases in the middle. The CDR3 is 13 residues long. The CDR3 bases are TGTGCCAGCAGCCAAGAGGGGGGTCAGCCCCAGCATTTT. Its translation: CASSQEGGQPQHF.

The V call is TRBV9, the J call TRBJ1-3; D is ambiguous. The germline V gene encodes CDR1 SGDLS and CDR2 YYNGEE. The V end was cut by 0 bases, the J end by 0 bases, with 7 bases between. The CDR3 has 15 amino acids. The CDR3 region is CASSVAGFSGNTIYF. CDR3 sequence (DNA): TGTGCCAGCAGCGTAGCGGGTTTCTCTGGAAACACCATATATTTT.

J is TRBJ1-5 and V is TRBV28; a weak D match, TRBD1 (6 bases). This CDR3 comprises 15 residues. Germline V gene sequence: CDR1 MDHEN, CDR2 SYDVKM. Trimming removed 3 bases at V and 3 bases at J, with 12 bases between. In nucleotides, the CDR3 is TGTGCCAGCAGTTTGGGGGCTGTCAACAATCAGCCCCAGCATTTT. This encodes CASSLGAVNNQPQHF.

This chain joins TRBV3-1 (or the pseudogene TRBV3-2) and TRBJ1-6; TRBD1 is a possible D gene (5 bases). This CDR3 has 13 amino acids. V gave up 5 bases and J gave up 10 bases, with 12 bases separating them. Germline V gene data show CDR1 as LGHDT and CDR2 as YNNKEL (reference sequence). CDR3 in DNA: TGTGCCAGCAGCAGACAGAATTTGTCACCCCTCCACTTT. Its translation is CASSRQNLSPLHF.

This clone was picked up a small number of times. This rearrangement joins TRBV9 to TRBJ2-5, with TRBD2 matching 8 bases. V lost 4 bases to trimming and J lost 3 bases; unmatched junction nucleotides: 11. From germline, CDR1 is SGDLS and CDR2 YYNGEE. CDR3 length equals 16 residues. DNA of the CDR3: TGTGCCAGCAGCCCGGGGCGAACTAGCGGAGAAGAGACCCAGTACTTC. Its translation: CASSPGRTSGEETQYF.

The chain is built from TRBV28 and TRBJ2-5; D is undetermined. V lost 2 bases and J 5 bases, leaving 9 bases between the germline ends. Germline V gives CDR1 MDHEN, CDR2 SYDVKM. This CDR3 region has 13 residues. The CDR3 here is CASSLNLPETQYF. The CDR3 nucleotides read TGTGCCAGCAGTTTAAACCTACCGGAGACCCAGTACTTC.

This CDR3 reads CASSLGNGLYEQYF. In DNA form, the CDR3 reads TGCGCCAGCAGCTTGGGTAATGGGCTCTACGAGCAGTACTTC. V is TRBV5-1 and J is TRBJ2-7; D not resolved. Between the trimmed V and J ends, which lost 0 bases and 3 bases, there was a span of 10 bases. The CDR3 has 14 residues. Germline-derived CDR1 and CDR2 are SGHRS and YFSETQ.

The chain is built from TRBV28 and TRBJ2-5; D might be TRBD2 (6 bases). Trimming cost V 7 bases and J 7 bases, with 19 bases left between them. The V gene's germline CDR1 is MDHEN and CDR2 SYDVKM. CDR3 length: 14 amino acids. The CDR3 is CASKGGPEDWTQYF. For the CDR3, the DNA is TGTGCCAGCAAAGGAGGGCCGGAAGATTGGACCCAGTACTTC.